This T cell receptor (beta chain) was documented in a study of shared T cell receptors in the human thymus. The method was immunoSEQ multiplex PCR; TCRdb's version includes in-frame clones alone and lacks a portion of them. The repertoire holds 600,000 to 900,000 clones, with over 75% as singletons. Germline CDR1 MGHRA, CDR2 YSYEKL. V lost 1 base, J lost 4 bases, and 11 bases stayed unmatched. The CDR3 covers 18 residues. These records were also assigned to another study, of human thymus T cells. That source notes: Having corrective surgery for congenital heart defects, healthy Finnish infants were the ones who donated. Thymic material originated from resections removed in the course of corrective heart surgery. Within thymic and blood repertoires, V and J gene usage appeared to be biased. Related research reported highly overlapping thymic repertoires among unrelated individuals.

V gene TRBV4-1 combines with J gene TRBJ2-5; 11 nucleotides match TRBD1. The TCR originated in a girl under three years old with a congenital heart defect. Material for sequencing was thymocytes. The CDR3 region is CASSQAGTGGRGGETQYF. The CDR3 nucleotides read TGCGCCAGCAGCCAAGCCGGGACAGGGGGACGGGGAGGAGAGACCCAGTACTTC.